One and the same sample provided the 14 T cell receptor beta chains below, sequenced in a study of blood T cells in healthy people across ages. Primers used in a second PCR of roughly 6 to 11 cycles were a sample-barcoded 5' primer and a J-beta primer mix. TCRdb called the 5' RACE reads again in MiXCR, with one record for every CDR3 protein. The table has 800,000 to 950,000 distinct CDR3 sequences, roughly 28% seen once. This same sample was also taken into another study, of T cells of mothers and their children.

Material for sequencing was blood. These receptor sequences come from a woman between 35 and 50 years old in good health.

Turning to this clonotype: The germline gene is not matched at one end of the junction; a read error may be the cause. The rearrangement joins TRBV7-7 to TRBJ2-1; possible D gene TRBD1, 6 bases. The CDR3 contains 15 residues. Per the germline V gene, CDR1 is SSHAT and CDR2 is FNYEAQ (reference sequence). CDR3 coding DNA: TGTGCTAGCAGCTTCGGCCCCCAACAGGGTGGTGAGCAGTTCTTC. Its protein is CASSFGPQQGGEQFF.

The chain joins TRBV11-3 to TRBJ2-1; the D call may be TRBD1 or TRBD2 (6 bases each). In germline, CDR1 is SGHNT, CDR2 YENEEA. The CDR3 has 12 residues. V lost 5 bases, J lost 15 bases, and 17 bases lay in between. CDR3 amino acids: CASSTQRGVRFF. CDR3 nucleotides: TGTGCCAGCAGCACCCAAAGGGGGGTGCGGTTCTTC. Full variable domain (missing parts from reference TRBV11-3 and TRBJ2-1): EAGVVQSPRYKIIEKKQPVAFWCNPISGHNTLYWYLQNLGQGPELLIRYENEEAVDDSQLPKDRFSAERLKGVDSTLKIQPAELGDSAVYLCASSTQRGVRFFGPGTRLTVL.

This clonotype came up a few times. The chain recombines TRBV11-3 with TRBJ2-3; the match to TRBD2 covers 14 bases. The CDR3 has 17 residues. Looked up from germline, CDR1 is SGHNT and CDR2 is YENEEA. V lost 4 bases, J lost 5 bases, and 8 bases stayed unmatched. This CDR3 is CASSSPPGTSGGDTQYF. CDR3 in DNA: TGTGCCAGCAGCTCTCCTCCCGGGACTAGCGGGGGAGATACGCAGTATTTT.

Turning to this clonotype: This sequence may be a read error, since a much larger clone differs from it by one base. The chain recombines TRBV9 with TRBJ2-1; 7 bases align to TRBD1. The length of the CDR3 is 15 residues. CDR1 is SGDLS, CDR2 YYNGEE, per germline. The CDR3 spells CASSPRDSLYNEQVF. The CDR3 bases are TGTGCCAGCAGCCCCCGGGACAGCCTTTACAATGAGCAGGTCTTC. Looking up the rest from reference TRBV9 and TRBJ2-1 gives the full variable domain: DSGVTQTPKHLITATGQRVTLRCSPRSGDLSVYWYQQSLDQGLQFLIQYYNGEERAKGNILERFSAQQFPDLHSELNLSSLELGDSALYFCASSPRDSLYNEQVFGPGTRLTVL.

This clonotype was detected once. J is TRBJ2-2 and V is TRBV20-1; TRBD1 aligns across 10 bases. The CDR3 consists of 13 residues. With 6 bases clipped from V and 7 bases from J, the junction kept 5 bases outside the gene matches. Germline loops: CDR1 DFQATT, CDR2 SNEGSKA (reference sequence). The chain's CDR3 is CSADRGQGGELFF. CDR3 bases: TGCAGTGCAGACAGGGGGCAGGGCGGGGAGCTGTTTTTT.

This clonotype was detected only a few times. This rearrangement joins TRBV7-9 to TRBJ2-5; D possibly corresponds to TRBD2 (7 bases). Trimming took off 4 bases at V and 7 bases at J, with 22 bases between the two ends. The germline CDR1 and CDR2 sequences are SEHNR and FQNEAQ (reference sequence). The CDR3 is 16 residues long. The CDR3 protein is CASSSVAGAGVGTQYF. The DNA of the CDR3 is TGTGCCAGCAGCTCGGTCGCGGGGGCCGGGGTCGGGACCCAGTACTTC.

This clonotype has just a few counts. The chain has TRBV7-3 and TRBJ2-1; 7 nucleotides agree with TRBD1. This CDR3 region has 15 residues. The germline gives CDR1 SGHTA, CDR2 FQGTGA. V lost 3 bases, J lost 4 bases, and 6 bases stayed unmatched. This chain's CDR3 is CASSFQGGLYNEQFF. Written as DNA, the CDR3 is TGTGCCAGCAGCTTTCAAGGGGGCCTATACAATGAGCAGTTCTTC. The entire variable domain, with the rest obtained from reference TRBV7-3 and TRBJ2-1, is as follows: GAGVSQTPSNKVTEKGKYVELRCDPISGHTALYWYRQSLGQGPEFLIYFQGTGAADDSGLPNDRFFAVRPEGSVSTLKIQRTERGDSAVYLCASSFQGGLYNEQFFGPGTRLTVL.

The V gene is TRBV4-3, the J gene TRBJ2-3, with D possibly being TRBD2 (6 bases). Trimming left V 3 bases short and J 2 bases short, with 21 bases between. CDR3 size: 18 residues. CDR1 and CDR2 from the germline V gene are LGHNA and YSLEER. DNA of the CDR3: TGCGCCAGCAGCCACCGTACGTTCAGGGAGGAGACCACAGATACGCAGTATTTT. This gives the protein CASSHRTFREETTDTQYF.

The chain recombines TRBV15 with TRBJ1-6, with unresolved D. The V end was cut by 6 bases, the J end by 9 bases, with 15 bases between. CDR1 is LNHNV, CDR2 YYDKDF, per germline (reference sequence). The CDR3 sequence is 14 residues long. CDR3 region: CATRSGIQPSPLHF. CDR3 bases: TGTGCCACCAGGTCCGGGATACAACCTTCACCCCTCCACTTT.

This clonotype has more than one count but fewer than ten. The chain employs TRBV7-3 and TRBJ1-2; tentatively, D is TRBD1 (6 bases). Trimming shortened V by 1 base and J by 1 base, and 16 bases separated the two germline ends. This CDR3 has 17 residues. Germline V gene data show CDR1 as SGHTA and CDR2 as FQGTGA. DNA for the CDR3: TGTGCCAGCAGCTTAATGGGGCAGGGGCCCCTTAACTATGGCTACACCTTC. It yields the protein CASSLMGQGPLNYGYTF.

The chain's CDR3 is CASRDVGSPLHF. As DNA, the CDR3 is TGTGCCAGCAGGGACGTTGGGTCACCCCTCCACTTT. The gene calls are TRBV25-1 and TRBJ1-6, with D uncertain. Trimming removed 6 bases at V and 10 bases at J, with 10 bases between. CDR3 length: 12 amino acids. Germline V gives CDR1 MGHDK, CDR2 SYGVNS.

J is TRBJ2-4 and V is TRBV20-1; D remains unclear. Gene TRBJ2-7 matches the end of the DNA better, so the J call may be wrong. The CDR3 loop spans 14 amino acids. Germline-derived CDR1 and CDR2 are DFQATT and SNEGSKA (reference sequence). CDR3 sequence: CSASIQGRSYEQYF. The DNA for the CDR3 is TGCAGTGCGTCAATACAAGGACGGTCTTACGAGCAGTACTTC.

The chain has TRBV6-1 and TRBJ2-7, with D uncertain. CDR1 and CDR2 (germline): MNHNS, SASEGT. The V end was cut by 8 bases, the J end by 2 bases, with 10 bases between. CDR3 length: 12 residues. This chain's CDR3 is CASSRWAYEQYF. In DNA form, the CDR3 reads TGTGCCAGCTCAAGGTGGGCCTACGAGCAGTACTTC.

The CDR3 region has the DNA TGTGCCAGCAGTGAAAGGCGGATCACCGGGGAGCTGTTTTTT. As protein: CASSERRITGELFF. V and J are TRBV2 and TRBJ2-2; the D is unclear. Germline lookup yields CDR1 SNHLY and CDR2 FYNNEI. The V end was cut by 2 bases, the J end by 4 bases, with 8 bases between. The CDR3 totals 14 residues.